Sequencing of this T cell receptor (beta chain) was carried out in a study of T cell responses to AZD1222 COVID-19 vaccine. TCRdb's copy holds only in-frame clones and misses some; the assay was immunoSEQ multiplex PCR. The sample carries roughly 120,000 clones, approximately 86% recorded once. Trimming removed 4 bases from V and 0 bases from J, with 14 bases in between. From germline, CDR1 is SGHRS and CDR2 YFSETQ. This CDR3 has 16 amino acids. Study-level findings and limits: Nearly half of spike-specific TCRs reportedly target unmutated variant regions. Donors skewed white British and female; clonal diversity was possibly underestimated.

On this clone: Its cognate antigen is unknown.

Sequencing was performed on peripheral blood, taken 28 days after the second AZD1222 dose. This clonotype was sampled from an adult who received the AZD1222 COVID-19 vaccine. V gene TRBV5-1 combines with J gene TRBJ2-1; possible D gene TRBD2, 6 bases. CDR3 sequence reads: CASSPLDGSSYNEQFF. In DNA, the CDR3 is TGCGCCAGCAGCCCATTGGACGGGAGCTCCTACAATGAGCAGTTCTTC.